Following are 28 T cell receptor beta chains from one sample sequenced in a study of cytomegalovirus exposure and HLA in healthy donors. Produced via immunoSEQ multiplex PCR; TCRdb's table is partial and in-frame only. This table has fewer than 300,000 clones, around 89% appearing once. Sequenced: PBMCs. The source is a young woman in good health and CMV-seronegative.

Only a few counts were recorded for this clone. The chain joins TRBV28 to TRBJ1-3, with D unclear. V was shortened by 10 bases and J by 4 bases, with 11 bases between the two germline ends. This CDR3 contains 12 residues. The V gene's germline CDR1 is MDHEN and CDR2 SYDVKM. DNA of the CDR3: TGTGCCACCTGCGTGTCCGGAAACACCATATATTTT. It codes for CATCVSGNTIYF. Full variable domain (rest looked up from reference TRBV28 and TRBJ1-3): DVKVTQSSRYLVKRTGEKVFLECVQDMDHENMFWYRQDPGLGLRLIYFSYDVKMKEKGDIPEGYSVSREKKERFSLILESASTNQTSMYLCATCVSGNTIYFGEGSWLTVV.

This clone appeared a single time. The chain recombines TRBV21-1 with TRBJ2-7; TRBD1 is the table's D call, not checked against the DNA. TRBV21-1 is a pseudogene segment. The CDR3 loop spans 16 amino acids. The CDR3 loop is CASSMIGTGVVYEQYF. The CDR3 DNA reads as TGTGCCAGCAGCATGATCGGGACAGGGGTCGTCTACGAGCAGTACTTC.

This clone has a handful of counts. The chain employs TRBV18 and TRBJ1-2; tentative D call: TRBD1 (5 bases). CDR3 size: 13 residues. V lost 3 bases, J lost 8 bases, and 13 bases lay in between. CDR1 and CDR2 from the germline V gene are KGHSH and LQKENI. The CDR3 DNA reads TGTGCCAGCTCACCGGGGTCGGGGGACGGCTACACCTTC. Translation gives CASSPGSGDGYTF.

The chain uses TRBV30 and TRBJ1-6; perhaps TRBD1 as D (6 bases). CDR1 GTSNPN and CDR2 SVGIG come from the germline V gene (reference sequence). The CDR3 totals 15 residues. Trimming took off 3 bases at V and 7 bases at J, with 16 bases between the two ends. The CDR3 DNA follows: TGTGCCTGGAGGGCCCCGGGGCAGGGGAATTCACCCCTCCACTTT. Encoded protein: CAWRAPGQGNSPLHF. Complete variable domain (other parts from reference TRBV30 and TRBJ1-6): SQTIHQWPATLVQPVGSPLSLECTVEGTSNPNLYWYRQAAGRGLQLLFYSVGIGQISSEVPQNLSASRPQDRQFILSSKKLLLSDSGFYLCAWRAPGQGNSPLHFGNGTRLTVT.

V and J are TRBV9 and TRBJ1-4; tentative D call: TRBD1 (5 bases). V was clipped by 1 base and J by 6 bases, with 13 bases between them. This CDR3 spans 15 amino acids. Germline V CDR1 and CDR2: SGDLS, YYNGEE. The CDR3 here is CASSVSGRDDEKLFF. CDR3 nucleotide sequence: TGTGCCAGCAGCGTATCGGGCAGGGATGATGAAAAACTGTTTTTT.

The chain links TRBV11-2 to TRBJ2-7; 11 bases are a match to TRBD1. V shed 7 bases and J 7 bases; nucleotides not matched to a gene: 12. The germline gives CDR1 SGHAT, CDR2 FQNNGV. The CDR3 sequence is 15 residues long. The CDR3 region is CASTPFGQGAVEQYF. As DNA, the CDR3 is TGTGCCAGCACCCCGTTCGGACAGGGGGCAGTGGAGCAGTACTTC.

This rearrangement joins TRBV2 to TRBJ1-5, with a possible D match to TRBD1 (5 bases). Trimming shortened V by 4 bases and J by 9 bases, and 13 bases separated the two germline ends. Per germline, CDR1 SNHLY and CDR2 FYNNEI. CDR3 length equals 13 residues. This chain's CDR3 is CASSGGASRPQHF. CDR3 DNA sequence: TGTGCCAGCAGTGGCGGGGCCTCGAGGCCCCAGCATTTT.

The rearrangement uses TRBV27 and TRBJ1-5; tentative D call: TRBD1 (5 bases). Trimming removed 5 bases at V and 6 bases at J, with 14 bases between. Germline CDR1 is MNHEY and CDR2 is SMNVEV (reference sequence). This CDR3 spans 14 amino acids. CDR3 coding DNA: TGTGCCAGCAGTCCCAGACCGGGGGGTCAGCCCCAGCATTTT. Its translation: CASSPRPGGQPQHF.

The chain carries TRBV11-2 and TRBJ2-3; TRBD1 agrees at 8 bases. This CDR3 is 15 amino acids long. Per the germline V gene, CDR1 is SGHAT and CDR2 is FQNNGV. With V trimmed by 0 bases and J by 6 bases, 5 bases remained unmatched. CDR3 coding DNA: TGTGCCAGCAGCTTAGATAGGCAGGGGGCTGATACGCAGTATTTT. It codes for CASSLDRQGADTQYF.

The chain uses TRBV7-2 and TRBJ2-7, with a tentative D call TRBD2 (6 bases). Trimming removed 1 base from V and 3 bases from J, with 13 bases in between. Germline assignment: CDR1 SGHTA and CDR2 FQGNSA. CDR3 length: 15 amino acids. The DNA of the CDR3 is TGTGCCAGCAGCTTAGTTACCGGGGGACTCTACGAGCAGTACTTC. Translation gives CASSLVTGGLYEQYF.

The chain links TRBV14 to TRBJ1-2; the D gene is possibly TRBD1 (5 bases). The CDR3 spans 15 residues. The germline CDR1 and CDR2 sequences are SGHDN and FVKESK. Trimming took 2 bases from V and 0 from J, leaving 10 bases between them. Written as DNA, the CDR3 is TGTGCCAGCAGCCAATCAGGGTGGGCTAACTATGGCTACACCTTC. Protein product: CASSQSGWANYGYTF.

The J gene is TRBJ2-1, the V gene TRBV27, with D maybe TRBD2 (6 bases). The CDR3 spans 15 residues. Germline V gene lookup returns CDR1 MNHEY and CDR2 SMNVEV (reference sequence). V shed 3 bases and J shed 4 bases, with 13 bases lying between them. CDR3 nucleotide sequence: TGTGCCAGCAGTTTTGGAGCGGGTAGTTACAATGAGCAGTTCTTC. It translates to CASSFGAGSYNEQFF.

V is TRBV6-1 and J is TRBJ1-2, with 7 bases fitting TRBD1. V trimming: 2 bases; J trimming: 3 bases; junction bases outside the gene matches: 6. Germline V lookup: CDR1 MNHNS, CDR2 SASEGT. The CDR3 runs to 15 residues. The CDR3 is CASSEWYRGDYGYTF. The DNA for the CDR3 is TGTGCCAGCAGTGAATGGTACAGGGGCGACTATGGCTACACCTTC.

This chain joins TRBV6-6 and TRBJ1-1, with D possibly being TRBD1 (5 bases). CDR3 length: 14 residues. With 7 bases removed from V and 5 bases from J, the gap between germline ends came to 17 bases. CDR1 is MNHNY and CDR2 is SVGAGI in the germline V gene (reference sequence). The CDR3 spells CASTDHQGWTEAFF. CDR3 nucleotide sequence: TGTGCCAGCACCGACCACCAGGGTTGGACTGAAGCTTTCTTT.

This clone was picked up a small number of times. V is TRBV19 and J is TRBJ2-5, with a tentative D call TRBD2 (5 bases). The germline V gene has CDR1 LNHDA and CDR2 SQIVND (reference sequence). Trimming took off 5 bases at V and 5 bases at J, with 21 bases between the two ends. The CDR3 is 16 residues long. The CDR3 sequence is CASSPPRAALHETQYF. The CDR3 bases are TGTGCCAGTAGTCCCCCCCGAGCGGCCCTCCACGAGACCCAGTACTTC.

The chain joins TRBV5-4 to TRBJ2-5; unclear D gene. CDR3 size: 14 residues. V lost 3 bases and J 2 bases, leaving 11 bases between the germline ends. CDR1 is SGHNT and CDR2 is YYREEE in the germline V gene (reference sequence). The CDR3 coding sequence is TGTGCCAGCAGCTGGGCCAGGCGTCAAGAGACCCAGTACTTC. Translated, it gives CASSWARRQETQYF. Full variable domain (missing parts from reference TRBV5-4 and TRBJ2-5): ETGVTQSPTHLIKTRGQQVTLRCSSQSGHNTVSWYQQALGQGPQFIFQYYREEENGRGNFPPRFSGLQFPNYSSELNVNALELDDSALYLCASSWARRQETQYFGPGTRLLVL.

V is TRBV11-1 and J is TRBJ2-1; TRBD1 might be the D (5 bases). The CDR3 covers 15 residues. The V gene's germline CDR1 is SGHAT and CDR2 FQDESV (reference sequence). V was cut by 2 bases and J by 2 bases, with 10 bases left in between. CDR3 DNA sequence: TGTGCCAGCAGCTTACAGGGCAAGCCCTACAATGAGCAGTTCTTC. Protein: CASSLQGKPYNEQFF. Using reference TRBV11-1 and TRBJ2-1 for the parts outside the CDR3, the full variable domain is EAEVAQSPRYKITEKSQAVAFWCDPISGHATLYWYRQILGQGPELLVQFQDESVVDDSQLPKDRFSAERLKGVDSTLKIQPAELGDSAMYLCASSLQGKPYNEQFFGPGTRLTVL.

The genes are TRBV5-1 and TRBJ2-5, with 11 bases lining up with TRBD1. Germline values: CDR1 SGHRS, CDR2 YFSETQ. The CDR3 is 15 amino acids. The V gene end was trimmed by 0 bases and the J gene end by 4 bases; junction bases not matched to a gene: 2. The CDR3: CASSLDGTGGETQYF. The CDR3 DNA is TGCGCCAGCAGCTTGGACGGGACAGGGGGAGAGACCCAGTACTTC.

The chain carries TRBV19 and TRBJ2-7; 16 positions match TRBD2. Germline trimming cut 3 bases from V and 6 bases from J; bases unmatched to any gene: 14. This CDR3 has 19 amino acids. Germline-derived CDR1 and CDR2 are LNHDA and SQIVND (reference sequence). The CDR3 region is CASSMYPGTSGREDGEQYF. The CDR3 nucleotides are TGTGCCAGTAGTATGTACCCCGGGACTAGCGGGAGGGAAGACGGCGAGCAGTACTTC.

The V and J genes are TRBV10-3 and TRBJ2-1, with a weak D call TRBD2 (6 bases). CDR1 ENHRY and CDR2 SYGVKD come from the germline V gene. The CDR3 consists of 11 residues. Between the trimmed V and J ends, which lost 10 bases and 9 bases, there was a span of 13 bases. CDR3: CATSLGGEQFF. The CDR3 DNA reads as TGTGCCACCTCCTTGGGGGGTGAGCAGTTCTTC.

This clone was observed once. The chain recombines TRBV6-5 with TRBJ1-5, with no clear D. Trimming pared 8 bases from V and 1 base from J, leaving 12 bases between. The CDR3 has 14 residues. Germline V CDR1 and CDR2: MNHEY, SVGAGI. The CDR3 DNA reads as TGTGCCAGCCGGGTGCGCGGAAGCAATCAGCCCCAGCATTTT. Amino acids: CASRVRGSNQPQHF.

The CDR3 DNA sequence: TGTGCCAGCAGTGAAGTTCAGGACACCGGGGAGCTGTTTTTT. It specifies CASSEVQDTGELFF. The rearrangement uses TRBV6-1 and TRBJ2-2, with D uncertain. The CDR3 extends over 14 amino acids. Germline lookup yields CDR1 MNHNS and CDR2 SASEGT. V lost 1 base and J 3 bases, leaving 6 bases between the germline ends.

This chain links TRBV15 with TRBJ2-5; the match to TRBD1 covers 10 bases. Per the germline V gene, CDR1 is LNHNV and CDR2 is YYDKDF (reference sequence). V dropped 6 bases and J dropped 4; count of bases not matched to a gene: 5. The CDR3 sequence is 14 residues long. CDR3 DNA: TGTGCCACCAGGGGACAGGGGAAGAGAGAGACCCAGTACTTC. Translation: CATRGQGKRETQYF.

This sequence joins TRBV11-2 and TRBJ2-5, with D possibly being TRBD2 (6 bases). CDR1 is SGHAT and CDR2 is FQNNGV in the germline V gene. The length of the CDR3 is 14 residues. Trimming removed 1 base from V and 5 bases from J, with 11 bases in between. CDR3 bases: TGTGCCAGCAGCTTAGGCGGGGCACGGGAGACCCAGTACTTC. Translation gives CASSLGGARETQYF.

The CDR3 reads CASSRDRGRDEKLFF. The CDR3 region has the DNA TGTGCCAGCAGCCGGGACAGGGGGCGCGATGAAAAACTGTTTTTT. The chain is built from TRBV11-2 and TRBJ1-4; 12 nucleotides line up with TRBD1. In germline, CDR1 is SGHAT, CDR2 FQNNGV. This CDR3 contains 15 residues. The J segment lost 6 bases and the V segment lost 5 bases, leaving 4 bases of the junction unmatched.

This clone was observed a single time. This chain uses TRBV28 with TRBJ2-7; D call uncertain. Trimming cost V 1 base and J 3 bases, with 10 bases left between them. The CDR3 totals 14 residues. CDR1 MDHEN and CDR2 SYDVKM come from the germline V gene. CDR3 coding DNA: TGTGCCAGCAGTTTATCTCCTCCTAACTACGAGCAGTACTTC. This codes for CASSLSPPNYEQYF. Full variable domain (outside the CDR3, taken from reference TRBV28 and TRBJ2-7): DVKVTQSSRYLVKRTGEKVFLECVQDMDHENMFWYRQDPGLGLRLIYFSYDVKMKEKGDIPEGYSVSREKKERFSLILESASTNQTSMYLCASSLSPPNYEQYFGPGTRLTVT.

This chain uses TRBV19 with TRBJ2-6; no clear D gene. The germline V gene has CDR1 LNHDA and CDR2 SQIVND (reference sequence). V lost 6 bases to trimming and J lost 2 bases, with 5 bases between them. The CDR3 is made up of 13 amino acids. The CDR3: CASRPAGANVLTF. DNA of the CDR3: TGTGCCAGTAGGCCAGCTGGGGCCAACGTCCTGACTTTC.

The chain's CDR3 is CASSPEGLAGDEQFF. The CDR3 DNA reads TGTGCCAGCAGCCCCGAGGGACTAGCGGGAGATGAGCAGTTCTTC. V is TRBV11-2 and J is TRBJ2-1; TRBD2 matches 14 bases. This CDR3 spans 15 amino acids. The J segment lost 8 bases and the V segment lost 5 bases, leaving 5 bases of the junction unmatched. Germline-derived CDR1 and CDR2 are SGHAT and FQNNGV.